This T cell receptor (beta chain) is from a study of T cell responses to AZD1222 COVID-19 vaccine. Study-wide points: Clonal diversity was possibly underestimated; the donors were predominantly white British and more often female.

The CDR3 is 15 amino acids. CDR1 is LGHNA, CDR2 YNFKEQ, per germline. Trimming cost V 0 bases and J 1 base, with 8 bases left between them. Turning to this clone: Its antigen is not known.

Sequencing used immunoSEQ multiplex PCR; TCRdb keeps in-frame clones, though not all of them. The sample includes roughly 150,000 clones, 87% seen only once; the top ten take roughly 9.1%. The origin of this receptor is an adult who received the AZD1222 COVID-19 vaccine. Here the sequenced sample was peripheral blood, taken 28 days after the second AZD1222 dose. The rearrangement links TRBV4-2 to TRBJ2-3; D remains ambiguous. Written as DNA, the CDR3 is TGTGCCAGCAGCCAAGATCGGCTAGGCACAGATACGCAGTATTTT. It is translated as CASSQDRLGTDTQYF.